In this sample, the clone carrying this TCR beta chain turned up a few times. Its antigen is still unknown. The data were obtained in a study of T cell repertoires in cytomegalovirus infection. Study information: CMV infection together with matching HLA type was indicated by public TCR beta signatures.

From the reads, TCRdb called clonotypes with MiXCR, one entry per CDR3 protein. Altogether roughly 350,000 distinct CDR3 sequences are present, roughly a third being singletons, with the ten largest covering roughly 13%. Germline V gene sequence: CDR1 SQVTM, CDR2 ANQGSEA. The CDR3 sequence is 12 residues long. Trimming took off 6 bases at V and 5 bases at J, with 14 bases between the two ends. Study findings and constraints: In two of eight donors, the top clonotype was HLA-C-restricted CMV-specific.

The receptor's source is a human donor in good health (CMV status not recorded). Some clones in this sample may be carry-over from other donors' samples. The sample here was cultured PBMCs, taken from culture after CMV antigen stimulation. The gene calls are TRBV29-1 and TRBJ2-7, with D perhaps TRBD1 or TRBD2 (5 bases each). Written as DNA, the CDR3 is TGCAGCGTGAGGGACCAAGTCGACGAGCAGTACTTC. Translated, it gives CSVRDQVDEQYF.